This T cell receptor (beta chain) emerged from a study of T cell repertoires in cytomegalovirus infection (dated by TCRdb to between 2017 and 2020). Turning to the overall study: Donor HLA type was relevant to the analysis, as public TCR beta signatures indicated carriage of CMV infection together with the matching HLA type. Overall study results and their limits: The ex vivo response was dominated by HLA-C-restricted CMV-specific TCR beta clonotypes, and the single most frequent clonotype in two of eight donors was supplied by these HLA-C-restricted clonotypes. In both this cohort and an independent roughly 350-donor cohort, the cumulative frequency of public TCR beta family members distinguished carriers of CMV infection plus the relevant HLA type.

Measured from the cysteine to the phenylalanine, the CDR3 is 13 residues long. The entry retains the CDR3 DNA only, 39 bases that are in frame from base 1. CDR1 and CDR2 were assigned from the germline V gene as SGHTA and FQGNSA. Cut back by 4 bases and 6 bases, the V and J ends lie 10 bases apart. This clonotype appeared many times. Its antigen is not yet known. Base qualities are not provided; no much larger clone lies one nucleotide away. The instrument given in TCRdb is Illumina HiSeq 1500. TCRdb trimmed public reads at Q25 via fastp, called clones via MiXCR and kept in-frame beta chains. CDR3 protein duplicates are merged, each entry listing the most common genes and DNA. The sample profile shows hundreds of thousands of distinct CDR3 sequences; 9.5% of them were found once. Jointly, the top ten make up about 4.5% of the sample.

This receptor chain uses TRBV7-2 and TRBJ2-1; the D segment cannot be called with confidence. Sequenced input: PBMCs. This clonotype was sampled from a human donor in good health (CMV status not recorded). Some clones in this sample may be carry-over from other donors' samples. Here is the DNA: TGTGCCAGCAGCTCACGCTGGGGCAATGAGCAGTTCTTC. Translated, it gives CASSSRWGNEQFF.